The next 25 T cell receptor beta chains were all read from a single sample in a study of technical replicates of blood from a few donors. Sequenced by immunoSEQ multiplex PCR; TCRdb stores in-frame clones only, minus some. The profile shows under 110,000 clones, nearly 96% of them singletons. Sequencing input: T cells isolated from PBMCs. The receptors here all came from a human donor in good health.

V and J are TRBV28 and TRBJ2-6; 12 bases match TRBD1. In germline, CDR1 is MDHEN, CDR2 SYDVKM. Trimming cost V 5 bases and J 4 bases; bases outside gene matches: 9. This CDR3 contains 18 residues. The CDR3 bases are TGTGCCAGCAGTGAACCGGGACAGGGGGCGACAGGGGCCAACGTCCTGACTTTC. Translated, it gives CASSEPGQGATGANVLTF.

This clone has only one observation. This sequence joins TRBV5-1 and TRBJ1-2; D remains ambiguous. Per germline, CDR1 SGHRS and CDR2 YFSETQ. This CDR3 has 14 amino acids. The germline V and J ends were trimmed by 2 bases and 6 bases, with 14 bases remaining between them. This CDR3 reads CASSLYEGLDGYTF. The CDR3 DNA reads TGCGCCAGCAGCTTATATGAGGGCTTAGATGGCTACACCTTC.

This clone showed up just once. V is TRBV29-1 and J is TRBJ2-4; 9 nucleotides line up with TRBD1. Germline V gene sequence: CDR1 SQVTM, CDR2 ANQGSEA. With V trimmed by 6 bases and J by 6 bases, 9 bases remained unmatched. The CDR3 runs to 14 residues. CDR3 residues: CSVRMTGGRNIQYF. The CDR3 DNA reads TGCAGCGTGCGGATGACAGGGGGAAGAAACATTCAGTACTTC.

The genes are TRBV5-5 and TRBJ2-7, with D perhaps matching TRBD1 (6 bases). Trimming removed 1 base at V and 11 bases at J, with 16 bases between. The CDR3 length is 13 residues. The germline CDR1 and CDR2 sequences are SGHKS and YYEKEE (reference sequence). The CDR3 reads CASSLSQGPPEYF. The CDR3 DNA is TGTGCCAGCAGCTTGTCCCAGGGGCCCCCGGAGTACTTC.

CDR3 in amino acids: CASSLVLGGDEQFF. CDR3 coding DNA: TGTGCCAGCAGCTTGGTTCTGGGGGGTGATGAGCAGTTCTTC. J is TRBJ2-1 and V is TRBV7-9; the D gene is possibly TRBD2 (6 bases). Per germline, CDR1 SEHNR and CDR2 FQNEAQ (reference sequence). Trimming cost V 3 bases and J 8 bases, with 14 bases left between them. The CDR3 sequence is 14 residues long.

This chain uses TRBV2 with TRBJ1-6; weak D call: TRBD1 (5 bases). The germline V gene encodes CDR1 SNHLY and CDR2 FYNNEI. The CDR3 runs to 13 residues. Written as DNA, the CDR3 is TGTGCGTCCGGAAGGGGATGGAATTCACCCCTCCACTTT. The encoded protein is CASGRGWNSPLHF.

The chain employs TRBV6-5 and TRBJ2-7; 7 nucleotides line up with TRBD1. Germline loops: CDR1 MNHEY, CDR2 SVGAGI. J was trimmed by 1 base and V by 4 bases; bases with no gene match: 1. This CDR3 comprises 13 residues. The DNA for the CDR3 is TGTGCCAGCAGTTGGGGACAGTCCTACGAGCAGTACTTC. It specifies CASSWGQSYEQYF.

This chain joins TRBV6-6 and TRBJ2-7; D unclear. This CDR3 comprises 12 residues. V was cut by 5 bases and J by 5 bases, with 10 bases left in between. Germline lookup yields CDR1 MNHNY and CDR2 SVGAGI (reference sequence). CDR3 amino acids: CASSLRPHEQYF. As DNA, the CDR3 is TGTGCCAGCAGTCTGCGGCCCCACGAGCAGTACTTC.

V and J are TRBV29-1 and TRBJ2-3, with D possibly being TRBD1 (5 bases). CDR3 length: 16 residues. V lost 1 base and J 3 bases, leaving 17 bases between the germline ends. Germline V gives CDR1 SQVTM, CDR2 ANQGSEA. The CDR3 nucleotides read TGCAGCGTTGAAGCTGTGGGGTCAGGGCGGACAGATACGCAGTATTTT. It encodes CSVEAVGSGRTDTQYF.

The V call is TRBV7-9, the J call TRBJ2-2; 7 bases agree with TRBD1. The CDR3 runs to 14 residues. The J segment lost 3 bases and the V segment lost 3 bases, leaving 1 base of the junction unmatched. CDR1 SEHNR and CDR2 FQNEAQ come from the germline V gene (reference sequence). CDR3: CASSLTGYTGELFF. As DNA, the CDR3 is TGTGCCAGCAGCTTGACAGGGTACACCGGGGAGCTGTTTTTT.

CDR3 sequence reads: CASGAGFWPQHF. As DNA, the CDR3 is TGTGCCAGCGGTGCAGGGTTTTGGCCCCAGCATTTT. V and J are TRBV27 and TRBJ1-5; TRBD1 might be the D (5 bases). The length of the CDR3 is 12 residues. Trimming took off 8 bases at V and 9 bases at J, with 14 bases between the two ends. Germline V lookup: CDR1 MNHEY, CDR2 SMNVEV (reference sequence).

This chain joins TRBV4-2 and TRBJ1-5; a possible D gene is TRBD1 (6 bases). Germline CDR1 reads LGHNA; CDR2 reads YNFKEQ. Trimming pared 2 bases from V and 9 bases from J, leaving 14 bases between. There are 14 residues in the CDR3. CDR3 sequence: CASSQTTGYGPQHF. For the CDR3, the DNA is TGTGCCAGCAGCCAAACTACAGGGTATGGGCCCCAGCATTTT.

CDR3 DNA sequence: TGTGCCAGCAGTTATGGACCGGGACAGGGGACCGGGGAGCTGTTTTTT. Amino acid sequence: CASSYGPGQGTGELFF. The V gene is TRBV5-4, the J gene TRBJ2-2; TRBD1 matches at 10 bases. The length of the CDR3 is 16 residues. V shed 5 bases, J shed 5 bases, and the junction held 9 bases outside the gene matches. Germline V CDR1 and CDR2: SGHNT, YYREEE (reference sequence).

V gene TRBV27 combines with J gene TRBJ2-2; D is undetermined. The CDR3 length is 14 residues. Trimming removed 4 bases at V and 4 bases at J, with 10 bases between. Germline values: CDR1 MNHEY, CDR2 SMNVEV (reference sequence). The chain's CDR3 is CASSSGARTGELFF. The DNA of the CDR3 is TGTGCCAGCAGTTCGGGTGCCCGCACCGGGGAGCTGTTTTTT.

The chain uses TRBV19 and TRBJ2-2, with a tentative D call TRBD1 (6 bases). The V end was cut by 3 bases, the J end by 2 bases, with 13 bases between. The CDR3 is made up of 16 amino acids. Germline CDR1 LNHDA, CDR2 SQIVND (reference sequence). The CDR3 loop reads CASSIHRTDNTGELFF. The CDR3 coding sequence is TGTGCCAGTAGTATTCATAGGACAGACAACACCGGGGAGCTGTTTTTT. The whole variable domain, filled in from reference TRBV19 and TRBJ2-2, reads DGGITQSPKYLFRKEGQNVTLSCEQNLNHDAMYWYRQDPGQGLRLIYYSQIVNDFQKGDIAEGYSVSREKKESFPLTVTSAQKNPTAFYLCASSIHRTDNTGELFFGEGSRLTVL.

The chain is built from TRBV28 and TRBJ2-3, with 8 bases fitting TRBD2. Germline V CDR1 and CDR2: MDHEN, SYDVKM. The trim removed 5 bases at V and 3 bases at J, leaving 13 bases unmatched. The CDR3 spans 17 residues. The CDR3 coding sequence is TGTGCCAGCAGTGCCCTCGGGGGGGGTGGCTGGACAGATACGCAGTATTTT. Its protein is CASSALGGGGWTDTQYF.

The V and J genes are TRBV10-2 and TRBJ1-5; possible D gene TRBD1, 5 bases. Trimming stripped 6 bases from V and 4 bases from J, with 13 bases between. This CDR3 is 14 amino acids long. The germline CDR1 and CDR2 sequences are WSHSY and SAAADI. CDR3 in amino acids: CASRGGTANQPQHF. The CDR3 DNA reads as TGCGCCAGCAGGGGGGGAACCGCAAATCAGCCCCAGCATTTT.

Written as DNA, the CDR3 is TGTGCCAGCAGCCAAGAATTCGGCGAGCGGATATACAATGAGCAGTTCTTC. Amino acid sequence: CASSQEFGERIYNEQFF. The chain recombines TRBV14 with TRBJ2-1, with D possibly being TRBD2 (5 bases). Germline V gene lookup returns CDR1 SGHDN and CDR2 FVKESK. The CDR3 is 17 amino acids. With 0 bases removed from V and 4 bases from J, the gap between germline ends came to 16 bases.

The chain uses TRBV10-3 and TRBJ2-7, with D hard to call. Germline V CDR1 and CDR2: ENHRY, SYGVKD. Trimming removed 3 bases at V and 5 bases at J, with 5 bases between. The CDR3 loop spans 11 amino acids. CDR3 loop: CAISERDEQYF. CDR3 nucleotide sequence: TGTGCCATCAGTGAAAGAGACGAGCAGTACTTC.

CDR3: CASSQDPGLAELKNIQYF. CDR3 bases: TGCGCCAGCAGCCAAGATCCGGGACTAGCGGAGCTAAAAAACATTCAGTACTTC. V is TRBV4-1 and J is TRBJ2-4; TRBD2 agrees at 11 bases. V shed 0 bases, J shed 4 bases, and the junction held 8 bases outside the gene matches. The CDR3 loop spans 18 amino acids. Germline V lookup: CDR1 MGHRA, CDR2 YSYEKL.

The chain links TRBV5-1 to TRBJ1-1; D may be TRBD1 (6 bases). The V end lost 5 bases, the J end lost 1 base, and 12 bases lay between the germline ends. Germline V gene lookup returns CDR1 SGHRS and CDR2 YFSETQ. The CDR3 extends over 14 amino acids. The CDR3 region has the DNA TGCGCCAGCAGGCTCGGGACAACGAACACTGAAGCTTTCTTT. Translation: CASRLGTTNTEAFF.

This sequence joins TRBV7-9 and TRBJ2-3; 7 nucleotides line up with TRBD2. The CDR3 spans 14 residues. Germline values: CDR1 SEHNR, CDR2 FQNEAQ (reference sequence). V gave up 0 bases and J gave up 4 bases; unmatched junction bases: 1. This CDR3 is CASSLAGGADTQYF. CDR3 in DNA: TGTGCCAGCAGCTTAGCGGGAGGGGCAGATACGCAGTATTTT.

The chain links TRBV5-1 to TRBJ1-1; TRBD1 agrees at 7 bases. The germline V gene has CDR1 SGHRS and CDR2 YFSETQ. V shed 2 bases, J shed 3 bases, and the junction held 4 bases outside the gene matches. The CDR3 is 14 residues long. The CDR3 sequence: CASSFSGTDTEAFF. The CDR3, as DNA: TGCGCCAGCAGCTTCTCCGGGACAGACACTGAAGCTTTCTTT.

The chain employs TRBV7-2 and TRBJ1-1; 7 bases agree with TRBD1. The CDR3 spans 13 residues. Per the germline V gene, CDR1 is SGHTA and CDR2 is FQGNSA. V was pared by 2 bases and J by 5 bases, with 2 bases of the junction left unmatched. CDR3 sequence reads: CASSLSRGTEAFF. CDR3 nucleotide sequence: TGTGCCAGCAGCTTAAGCAGGGGGACTGAAGCTTTCTTT.

J is TRBJ2-5 and V is TRBV7-9; D is perhaps TRBD2 (5 bases). Germline V gives CDR1 SEHNR, CDR2 FQNEAQ (reference sequence). V was pared by 5 bases and J by 5 bases, with 18 bases between. The CDR3 has 15 residues. The CDR3 bases are TGTGCCAGCAGCCCGGACTCCCTATTACCGGAGACCCAGTACTTC. Protein: CASSPDSLLPETQYF.